The 20 T cell receptor beta chains below were found in one sample sequenced in a study of post-analysis software for immune sequencing data. Presence of unique molecular identifiers characterized the TCR beta cDNA libraries. TCRdb fed the PCR reads into MiXCR, producing one record per CDR3 protein. Of 700,000 to 800,000 distinct CDR3 sequences listed, 25% to 30% are singletons. Notes on the study in general: Patients had higher frequencies than controls of five or six TRBV segments, including TRBV5-6, TRBV5-1 and TRBV20-1.

Which antigens these TCRs recognize remains unknown. The sample taken for sequencing was blood. These receptor sequences come from a girl under 18 with multiple sclerosis.

This clonotype was detected only a few times. The V gene is TRBV7-9, the J gene TRBJ2-7; D possibly matches TRBD1 or TRBD2 (5 bases each). V lost 7 bases to trimming and J lost 3 bases, with 16 bases between them. Germline V CDR1 and CDR2: SEHNR, FQNEAQ (reference sequence). The CDR3 covers 14 residues. The CDR3 nucleotides are TGTGCCAGCACTAAGGGACCGGGGATCTACGAGCAGTACTTC. This translates into CASTKGPGIYEQYF. Combining the CDR3 with reference TRBV7-9 and TRBJ2-7 gives the whole variable domain DTGVSQNPRHKITKRGQNVTFRCDPISEHNRLYWYRQTLGQGPEFLTYFQNEAQLEKSRLLSDRFSAERPKGSFSTLEIQRTEQGDSAMYLCASTKGPGIYEQYFGPGTRLTVT.

This clonotype was detected ten times or more. This rearrangement joins TRBV28 to TRBJ2-7; D may correspond to TRBD1 or TRBD2 (6 bases each). Looked up from germline, CDR1 is MDHEN and CDR2 is SYDVKM. This CDR3 contains 13 residues. V was shortened by 7 bases and J by 5 bases, with 15 bases between the two germline ends. CDR3 protein: CASMVQGRHEQYF. The DNA for the CDR3 is TGTGCCAGCATGGTTCAGGGGAGGCACGAGCAGTACTTC.

The chain combines TRBV6-1 with TRBJ1-6, with D maybe TRBD1 (5 bases). The CDR3 totals 14 residues. V lost 7 bases and J lost 3, with 10 bases in between. The germline V gene encodes CDR1 MNHNS and CDR2 SASEGT. CDR3 bases: TGTGCCAGCACTGACAGCCGCTATAATTCACCCCTCCACTTT. It yields the protein CASTDSRYNSPLHF.

This clonotype showed up just once. The chain carries TRBV3-1 and TRBJ1-2; tentatively, D is TRBD1 (5 bases). Per the germline V gene, CDR1 is LGHDT and CDR2 is YNNKEL (reference sequence). Trimming left V 3 bases short and J 8 bases short, with 13 bases between. This CDR3 has 13 residues. In DNA form, the CDR3 reads TGTGCCAGCAGCCATGGGACCCTGATGGGCTACACCTTC. Translated: CASSHGTLMGYTF.

This clonotype was observed a few times. The rearrangement links TRBV5-1 to TRBJ2-7; D unclear. V was trimmed by 0 bases and J by 6 bases, leaving 10 bases between them. Germline V gene data show CDR1 as SGHRS and CDR2 as YFSETQ. CDR3 length equals 13 residues. The CDR3 reads CASSLEGLREQYF. Written as DNA, the CDR3 is TGCGCCAGCAGCTTGGAAGGCCTTCGCGAGCAGTACTTC.

The chain has TRBV15 and TRBJ1-2, with TRBD1 identical over 7 bases. This CDR3 has 13 amino acids. J gave up 4 bases and V 3 bases, and 2 bases lay outside the gene matches. CDR1 is LNHNV and CDR2 is YYDKDF in the germline V gene (reference sequence). The CDR3 reads CATSRAGGYGYTF. DNA for the CDR3: TGTGCCACCAGCAGGGCAGGGGGCTATGGCTACACCTTC. Based on the CDR3 plus reference TRBV15 and TRBJ1-2, the full variable domain is DAMVIQNPRYQVTQFGKPVTLSCSQTLNHNVMYWYQQKSSQAPKLLFHYYDKDFNNEADTPDNFQSRRPNTSFCFLDIRSPGLGDTAMYLCATSRAGGYGYTFGSGTRLTVV.

This clonotype occurred a few times. The chain joins TRBV19 to TRBJ2-5, with D possibly TRBD1 on 6 matching bases. The germline V and J ends were trimmed by 3 bases and 0 bases, with 14 bases remaining between them. There are 16 residues in the CDR3. Germline assignment: CDR1 LNHDA and CDR2 SQIVND (reference sequence). CDR3 DNA: TGTGCCAGTAGTATTGTCCGGACAGCCAACCAAGAGACCCAGTACTTC. Translated: CASSIVRTANQETQYF. Combining the CDR3 with reference TRBV19 and TRBJ2-5 gives the whole variable domain DGGITQSPKYLFRKEGQNVTLSCEQNLNHDAMYWYRQDPGQGLRLIYYSQIVNDFQKGDIAEGYSVSREKKESFPLTVTSAQKNPTAFYLCASSIVRTANQETQYFGPGTRLLVL.

This clonotype came up a few times. The V gene is TRBV5-1, the J gene TRBJ1-1; the D gene is possibly TRBD1 (5 bases). The V and J ends lost 0 bases and 4 bases respectively, with 16 bases between them. The CDR3 sequence is 16 residues long. The germline V gene has CDR1 SGHRS and CDR2 YFSETQ. The CDR3 DNA reads TGCGCCAGCAGCTTGGTTCAGGGTCGTTTCGGCACTGAAGCTTTCTTT. Translated, it gives CASSLVQGRFGTEAFF.

The V call is TRBV28, the J call TRBJ1-4, with TRBD1 matching 8 bases. Germline V gives CDR1 MDHEN, CDR2 SYDVKM. V lost 3 bases, J lost 7 bases, and 7 bases stayed unmatched. This CDR3 has 15 residues. The CDR3: CASSLPTGGGEKLFF. The CDR3 DNA sequence: TGTGCCAGCAGTTTGCCTACAGGGGGTGGTGAAAAACTGTTTTTT.

This clonotype was counted a few times. CDR3 residues: CASSLNGEAGVGEQFF. DNA of the CDR3: TGTGCCAGCAGCTTAAACGGGGAAGCGGGAGTTGGGGAGCAGTTCTTC. The gene calls are TRBV7-2 and TRBJ2-1, with 8 positions matching TRBD2. The CDR3 sequence is 16 residues long. The V gene's germline CDR1 is SGHTA and CDR2 FQGNSA. With 2 bases clipped from V and 10 bases from J, the junction kept 13 bases outside the gene matches.

In this sample, this clonotype turned up a few times. The rearrangement uses TRBV5-1 and TRBJ2-5; 9 bases agree with TRBD2. The germline V gene has CDR1 SGHRS and CDR2 YFSETQ. With 0 bases clipped from V and 4 bases from J, the junction kept 4 bases outside the gene matches. The CDR3 sequence is 15 residues long. For the CDR3, the DNA is TGCGCCAGCAGCTTGGTCCTAGCGGGATCAGAGACCCAGTACTTC. Amino acids: CASSLVLAGSETQYF.

The CDR3 region is CASSWTGSAGNTIYF. The CDR3 DNA reads as TGTGCCAGCAGCTGGACAGGGTCGGCTGGAAACACCATATATTTT. V and J are TRBV7-2 and TRBJ1-3, with 8 bases aligning to TRBD1. From germline, CDR1 is SGHTA and CDR2 FQGNSA. V shed 4 bases and J 2 bases; nucleotides not matched to a gene: 4. The CDR3 has 15 residues.

This chain uses TRBV27 with TRBJ1-4; D ambiguous. The CDR3 sequence is 15 residues long. With 3 bases removed from V and 0 bases from J, the gap between germline ends came to 8 bases. CDR1 MNHEY and CDR2 SMNVEV come from the germline V gene (reference sequence). The CDR3 spells CASSFGLATNEKLFF. CDR3 nucleotide sequence: TGTGCCAGCAGTTTCGGGCTTGCAACTAATGAAAAACTGTTTTTT. The whole variable domain, remainder taken from reference TRBV27 and TRBJ1-4, is EAQVTQNPRYLITVTGKKLTVTCSQNMNHEYMSWYRQDPGLGLRQIYYSMNVEVTDKGDVPEGYKVSRKEKRNFPLILESPSPNQTSLYFCASSFGLATNEKLFFGSGTQLSVL.

The rearrangement joins TRBV4-3 to TRBJ1-2; D is unclear. The CDR3 has 12 residues. CDR1 and CDR2 (germline): LGHNA, YSLEER. With 4 bases removed from V and 4 bases from J, the gap between germline ends came to 7 bases. CDR3 protein: CASSPVCYGYTF. As DNA, the CDR3 is TGCGCCAGCAGCCCGGTGTGCTATGGCTACACCTTC.

The chain has TRBV12-3 or TRBV12-4 and TRBJ2-1; D is undetermined. The CDR3 is 11 amino acids. V lost 6 bases and J 11 bases, leaving 11 bases between the germline ends. The CDR3 DNA is TGTGCCAGCAGCGAGGAACAGAAGCAGTTCTTC. It encodes CASSEEQKQFF.

This clonotype was counted only a few times. The J gene is TRBJ2-7, the V gene TRBV27; D may match TRBD1 or TRBD2 (5 bases each). V was shortened by 2 bases and J by 3 bases, with 11 bases between the two germline ends. Germline CDR1 reads MNHEY; CDR2 reads SMNVEV (reference sequence). CDR3 size: 14 residues. The CDR3 protein is CASSLAGTHYEQYF. The CDR3 coding sequence is TGTGCCAGCAGTTTAGCCGGGACCCACTACGAGCAGTACTTC.

The CDR3 loop reads CASSLAGVGAYEQYF. The CDR3 nucleotides read TGTGCCAGCAGCTTGGCGGGGGTGGGAGCCTACGAGCAGTACTTC. The rearrangement joins TRBV5-6 to TRBJ2-7, with D perhaps TRBD2 (6 bases). This CDR3 spans 15 amino acids. Between the trimmed V and J ends, which lost 0 bases and 2 bases, there was a span of 12 bases. CDR1 SGHDT and CDR2 YYEEEE come from the germline V gene.

The chain has TRBV20-1 and TRBJ1-1; D is ambiguous. This CDR3 has 14 amino acids. CDR1 is DFQATT, CDR2 SNEGSKA, per germline (reference sequence). With 0 bases removed from V and 1 base from J, the gap between germline ends came to 9 bases. The CDR3 nucleotides are TGCAGTGCTAGAGATTGGGCCCCGAACACTGAAGCTTTCTTT. This sequence encodes CSARDWAPNTEAFF.

As for this clonotype: No conserved phenylalanine or tryptophan is present at the end of the CDR3, so a read error is the likely explanation. The V and J genes are TRBV15 and TRBJ2-1; 9 positions match TRBD1. The CDR3 contains 16 residues. V dropped 2 bases and J dropped 8; count of bases not matched to a gene: 10. Germline V gene lookup returns CDR1 LNHNV and CDR2 YYDKDF (reference sequence). In nucleotides, the CDR3 is TGTGCCACCAGCAGAACTTCCGGGACAGGGTTTCATGAGCAGTTCGTC. Amino acids: CATSRTSGTGFHEQFV.

This clonotype was counted a few times. J is TRBJ2-7 and V is TRBV6-1; 9 bases align to TRBD1. CDR3 size: 13 residues. Germline CDR1 MNHNS, CDR2 SASEGT. Trimming removed 8 bases from V and 2 bases from J; junction bases left unmatched: 4. The CDR3 reads CASRDRVTYEQYF. The CDR3 DNA reads as TGTGCCAGCCGGGACAGGGTCACCTACGAGCAGTACTTC.